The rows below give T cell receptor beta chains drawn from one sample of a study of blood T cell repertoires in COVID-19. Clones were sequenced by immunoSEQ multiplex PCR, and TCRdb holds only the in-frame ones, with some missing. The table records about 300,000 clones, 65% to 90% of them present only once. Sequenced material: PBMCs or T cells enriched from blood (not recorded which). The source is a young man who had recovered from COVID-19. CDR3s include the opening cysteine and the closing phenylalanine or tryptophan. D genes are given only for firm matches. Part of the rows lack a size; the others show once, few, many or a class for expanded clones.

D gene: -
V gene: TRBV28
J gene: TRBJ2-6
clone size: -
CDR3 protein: CASSVRDWATSGANVLTF
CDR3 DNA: TGTGCCAGCAGCGTCCGGGACTGGGCTACGTCAGGGGCCAACGTCCTGACTTTC

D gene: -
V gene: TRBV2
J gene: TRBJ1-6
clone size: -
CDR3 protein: CASSRPGDSPLHF
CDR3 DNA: TGTGCCAGCAGCCGTCCCGGGGATTCACCCCTCCACTTT

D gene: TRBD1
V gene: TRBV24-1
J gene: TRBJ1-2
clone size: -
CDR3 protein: CATSDLTGRATF
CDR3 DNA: TGTGCCACCAGTGACCTGACAGGGAGAGCGACCTTC

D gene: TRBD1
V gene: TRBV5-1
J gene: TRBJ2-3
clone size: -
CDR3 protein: CASSRDRGDTQYF
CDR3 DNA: TGCGCCAGCAGCCGAGACAGGGGTGATACGCAGTATTTT

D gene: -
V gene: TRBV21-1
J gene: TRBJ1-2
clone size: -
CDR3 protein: CASSNLFQGPGGYTF
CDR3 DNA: TGTGCCAGCAGCAATTTGTTCCAGGGGCCCGGAGGCTACACCTTC

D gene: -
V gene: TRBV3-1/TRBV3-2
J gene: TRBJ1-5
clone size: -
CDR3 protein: CASSPVGGQPQHF
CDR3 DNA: TGTGCCAGCAGCCCCGTGGGGGGTCAGCCCCAGCATTTT

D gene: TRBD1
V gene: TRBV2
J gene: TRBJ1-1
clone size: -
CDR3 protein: CASSFSTGGGWMNTEAFF
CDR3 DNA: TGTGCCAGCAGTTTCTCAACAGGGGGCGGGTGGATGAACACTGAAGCTTTCTTT

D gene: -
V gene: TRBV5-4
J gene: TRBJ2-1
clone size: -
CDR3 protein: CASSLGGSYNEQFF
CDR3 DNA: TGTGCCAGCAGCTTGGGAGGGTCCTACAATGAGCAGTTCTTC

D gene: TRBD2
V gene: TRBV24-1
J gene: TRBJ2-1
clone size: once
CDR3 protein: CATSDRVGSGRANEQFF
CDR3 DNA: TGTGCCACCAGTGATAGAGTGGGTAGCGGGAGGGCCAATGAGCAGTTCTTC

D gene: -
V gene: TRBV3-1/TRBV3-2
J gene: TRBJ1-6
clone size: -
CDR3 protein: CASSPIKTGTLGNSPLHF
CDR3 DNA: TGTGCCAGCAGCCCGATAAAAACAGGGACCCTCGGCAATTCACCCCTCCACTTT

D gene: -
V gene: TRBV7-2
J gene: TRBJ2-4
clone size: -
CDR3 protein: CASSSFPRGKNIQYF
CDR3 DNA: TGTGCCAGCAGCTCCTTCCCAAGGGGCAAAAACATTCAGTACTTC

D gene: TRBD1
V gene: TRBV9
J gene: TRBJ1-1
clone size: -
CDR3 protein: CASSATLGQVNTEAFF
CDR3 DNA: TGTGCCAGCAGCGCGACATTGGGACAGGTGAACACTGAAGCTTTCTTT

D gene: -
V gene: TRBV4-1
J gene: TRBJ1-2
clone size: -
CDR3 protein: CASSQDYPGYGGYTF
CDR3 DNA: TGCGCCAGCAGCCAAGATTACCCAGGGTATGGTGGCTACACCTTC

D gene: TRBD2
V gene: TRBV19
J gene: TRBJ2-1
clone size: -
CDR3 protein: CAARSGGGIEQFF
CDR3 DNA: TGTGCCGCGAGAAGCGGGGGGGGGATTGAGCAGTTCTTC

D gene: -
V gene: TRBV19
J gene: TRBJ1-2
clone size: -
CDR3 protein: CASLESGSYGYTF
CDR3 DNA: TGTGCCAGTCTAGAGTCCGGCAGCTATGGCTACACCTTC

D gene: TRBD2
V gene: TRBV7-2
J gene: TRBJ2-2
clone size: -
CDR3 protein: CASSLWAGGPTGELFF
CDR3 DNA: TGTGCCAGCAGCTTATGGGCGGGAGGGCCGACCGGGGAGCTGTTTTTT

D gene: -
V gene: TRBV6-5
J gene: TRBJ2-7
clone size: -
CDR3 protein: CASGYSWEASGYEQYF
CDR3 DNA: TGTGCCAGCGGGTACTCGTGGGAGGCAAGCGGCTACGAGCAGTACTTC

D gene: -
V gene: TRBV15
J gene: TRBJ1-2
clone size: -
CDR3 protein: CATSRDRFPLGYGYTF
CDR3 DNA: TGTGCCACCAGCAGGGACAGATTTCCCTTAGGCTATGGCTACACCTTC

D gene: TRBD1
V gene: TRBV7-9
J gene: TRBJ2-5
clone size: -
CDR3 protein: CASSLSGQGTPQETQYF
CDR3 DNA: TGTGCCAGCAGCTTATCGGGACAGGGGACCCCACAAGAGACCCAGTACTTC

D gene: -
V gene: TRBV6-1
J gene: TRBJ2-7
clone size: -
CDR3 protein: CASREGLYEQYF
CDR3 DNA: TGTGCCAGCAGAGAAGGACTTTACGAGCAGTACTTC

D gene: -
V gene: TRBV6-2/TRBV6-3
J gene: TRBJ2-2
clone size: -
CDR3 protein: CASSYGSRTGELFF
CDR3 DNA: TGTGCCAGCAGTTACGGCTCCAGGACCGGGGAGCTGTTTTTT

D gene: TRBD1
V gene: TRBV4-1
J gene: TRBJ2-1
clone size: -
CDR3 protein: CASSRTGSSYNEQFF
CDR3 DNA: TGCGCCAGCAGCCGGACAGGGAGCTCCTACAATGAGCAGTTCTTC

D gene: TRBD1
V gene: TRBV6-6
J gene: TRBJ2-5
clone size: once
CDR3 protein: CASSYSGTVRETQYF
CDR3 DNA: TGTGCCAGCAGTTACTCCGGGACAGTTCGGGAGACCCAGTACTTC

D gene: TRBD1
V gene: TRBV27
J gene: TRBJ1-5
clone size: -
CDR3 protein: CASSPRQGSNQPQHF
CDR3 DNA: TGTGCCAGCAGTCCCCGACAGGGTAGCAATCAGCCCCAGCATTTT

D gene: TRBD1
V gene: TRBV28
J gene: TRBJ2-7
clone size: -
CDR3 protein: CASSPWGQGTYEQYF
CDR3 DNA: TGTGCCAGCAGTCCCTGGGGACAGGGGACCTACGAGCAGTACTTC

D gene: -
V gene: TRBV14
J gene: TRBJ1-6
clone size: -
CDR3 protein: CASSQVYESPLHF
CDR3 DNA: TGTGCCAGCAGCCAAGTCTATGAGTCACCCCTCCACTTT

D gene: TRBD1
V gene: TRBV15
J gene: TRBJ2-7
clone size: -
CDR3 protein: CATSPRQGGSYEQYF
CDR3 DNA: TGTGCCACCAGCCCGAGACAGGGCGGATCCTACGAGCAGTACTTC

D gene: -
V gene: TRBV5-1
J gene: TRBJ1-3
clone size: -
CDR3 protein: CASSLVGVGNTIYF
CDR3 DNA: TGCGCCAGCAGCTTGGTAGGGGTTGGAAACACCATATATTTT

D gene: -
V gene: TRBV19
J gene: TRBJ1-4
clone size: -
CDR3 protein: CASRETGGGEKLFF
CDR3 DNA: TGTGCCAGTAGGGAGACAGGTGGAGGTGAAAAACTGTTTTTT

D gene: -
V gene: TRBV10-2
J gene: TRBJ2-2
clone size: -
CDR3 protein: CASRWGRDTGELFF
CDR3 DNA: TGCGCCAGCAGGTGGGGGCGCGACACCGGGGAGCTGTTTTTT

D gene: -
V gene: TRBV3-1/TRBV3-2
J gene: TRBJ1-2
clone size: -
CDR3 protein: CASSSDIARGYGYTF
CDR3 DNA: TGTGCCAGCAGCTCCGACATCGCGAGGGGGTATGGCTACACCTTC

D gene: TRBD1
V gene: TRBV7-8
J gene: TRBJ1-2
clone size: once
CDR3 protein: CASSRQGNYGYTF
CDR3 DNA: TGTGCCAGCAGTCGACAGGGGAACTATGGCTACACCTTC

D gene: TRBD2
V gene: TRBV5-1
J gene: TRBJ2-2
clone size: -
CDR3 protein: CASSLQIDWRESKDGELFF
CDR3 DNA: TGCGCCAGCAGCTTGCAGATAGACTGGCGGGAGTCTAAGGACGGGGAGCTGTTTTTT

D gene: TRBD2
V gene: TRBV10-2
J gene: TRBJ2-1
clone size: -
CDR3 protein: CASSLRGTSVNNEQFF
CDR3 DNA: TGCGCCAGCAGTTTGCGCGGGACTAGCGTTAACAATGAGCAGTTCTTC

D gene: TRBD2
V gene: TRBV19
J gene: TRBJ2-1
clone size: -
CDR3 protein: CASSILGGRAWNEQFF
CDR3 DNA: TGTGCCAGTAGTATATTAGGCGGGAGGGCCTGGAATGAGCAGTTCTTC

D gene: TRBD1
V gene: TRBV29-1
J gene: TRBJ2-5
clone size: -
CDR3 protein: CSVEVRQGAGTQYF
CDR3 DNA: TGCAGCGTTGAAGTACGGCAGGGGGCGGGGACCCAGTACTTC

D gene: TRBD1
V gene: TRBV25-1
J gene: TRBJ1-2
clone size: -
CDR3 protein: CASREGQGHLGSNYGYTF
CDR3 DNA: TGTGCCAGCAGGGAAGGACAGGGCCACCTAGGAAGTAACTATGGCTACACCTTC

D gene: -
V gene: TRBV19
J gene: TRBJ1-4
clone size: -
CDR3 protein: CASSFVGRATINEKLFF
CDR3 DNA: TGTGCCAGTAGTTTTGTGGGCAGGGCTACAATTAATGAAAAACTGTTTTTT

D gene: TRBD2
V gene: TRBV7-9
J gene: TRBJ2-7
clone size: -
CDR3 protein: CASSWGGSSYEQYF
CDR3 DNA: TGTGCCAGCAGCTGGGGGGGAAGCTCCTACGAGCAGTACTTC

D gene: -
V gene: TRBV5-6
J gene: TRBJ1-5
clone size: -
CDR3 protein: CASSLTGGNQPQHF
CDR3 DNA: TGTGCCAGCAGCTTGACGGGGGGCAATCAGCCCCAGCATTTT